This T cell receptor beta chain was retrieved from a study of T-cell reconstitution after alpha-beta-depleted transplantation in children. Study observations and caveats: Certain patients had high TCRbeta diversity at day 60, and it came from recipient T cells and thymic progenitors that survived.

This clonotype was counted a few times. Its antigen is not known. Preparation of the TCRbeta library involved a method that used unique molecular identifiers. One entry per CDR3 protein results from TCRdb running MiXCR on the PCR reads. The top ten clones hold around 44% of a sample with about 210,000 distinct CDR3 sequences, roughly 18% of them seen once. This CDR3 spans 11 amino acids. In germline, CDR1 is KGHDR, CDR2 SFDVKD. With 5 bases removed from V and 6 bases from J, the gap between germline ends came to 4 bases. The source of this sequence is a male patient aged 2-15 years who had a stem cell transplant for acute lymphoblastic leukemia, so the T cells may come from the graft donor. Specimen: PBMCs, mostly from graft donor cells, collected 360 days after TCRalphabeta/CD19-depleted stem cell transplant. V usage is TRBV24-1 and J usage is TRBJ2-1; no reliable D call. CDR3 in amino acids: CATSARNEQFF. DNA of the CDR3: TGTGCCACCAGTGCACGCAATGAGCAGTTCTTC.